This entry is about one T cell receptor beta chain. The data stem from a study of T-cell memory formation after mild COVID-19. One entry per CDR3 protein results from TCRdb running MiXCR on the 5' RACE reads. The sample consists of some 150,000 distinct CDR3 sequences, 6% to 7% of them appearing once. V dropped 6 bases and J dropped 3 bases, with 15 bases sitting between them. The CDR3 has 15 amino acids. The V call is TRBV12-3 or TRBV12-4, the J call TRBJ1-5; D is unclear. The source material was PBMCs or a T cell subset sorted from them (not recorded which). The receptor was derived from an adult woman who had mild COVID-19 (a few samples of this study predate the infection). Cell type and time point are not known. This CDR3 reads CASSLSSTTNQPQHF. Here the CDR3 DNA reads TGTGCCAGCAGCCTATCCAGTACAACCAATCAGCCCCAGCATTTT.